Listed here are 26 T cell receptor beta chains from one sample, sequenced in a study of blood T cell repertoires in COVID-19. Only in-frame clones appear in the TCRdb table, and some are missing; sequencing was by immunoSEQ multiplex PCR. The profile covers some 150,000 clones, with roughly 84% appearing a single time and over 8% taken by the ten largest. Sequenced input: peripheral blood. The receptors were gathered from a woman aged 60-70 years with acute or convalescent COVID-19.

The V and J genes are TRBV27 and TRBJ2-3; 16 bases are a match to TRBD2. The germline V gene has CDR1 MNHEY and CDR2 SMNVEV (reference sequence). The V gene end was trimmed by 5 bases and the J gene end by 1 base; junction bases not matched to a gene: 9. The CDR3 sequence is 19 residues long. DNA of the CDR3: TGTGCCAGCAGTCCCTGGGGGACTAGCGGGGGGGCCGGCACAGATACGCAGTATTTT. Translated: CASSPWGTSGGAGTDTQYF.

This rearrangement joins TRBV18 to TRBJ2-2, with TRBD1 as a possible D gene (6 bases). This CDR3 is built from 15 residues. V gave up 6 bases and J gave up 6 bases, with 17 bases separating them. The germline CDR1 and CDR2 sequences are KGHSH and LQKENI. The CDR3 DNA reads TGTGCCAGCTCGGCCCAAGGGACACCCCCCGGGGAGCTGTTTTTT. It translates to CASSAQGTPPGELFF.

V gene TRBV11-3 combines with J gene TRBJ1-4, with D uncertain. V lost 5 bases and J lost 3, with 7 bases in between. Germline CDR1 is SGHNT and CDR2 is YENEEA. This CDR3 comprises 13 residues. The CDR3 region is CASSGEANEKLFF. CDR3 DNA: TGTGCCAGCAGCGGGGAGGCTAATGAAAAACTGTTTTTT.

The chain links TRBV6-5 to TRBJ2-7, with D perhaps TRBD1 (5 bases). In germline, CDR1 is MNHEY, CDR2 SVGAGI. The length of the CDR3 is 12 residues. V was cut by 2 bases and J by 12 bases, with 14 bases left in between. This CDR3 is CASSYRGDPLYF. The CDR3 nucleotides read TGTGCCAGCAGTTACAGGGGCGACCCCCTGTACTTC.

The V call is TRBV5-4, the J call TRBJ1-2; D perhaps matches TRBD1 (5 bases). Germline loops: CDR1 SGHNT, CDR2 YYREEE (reference sequence). The CDR3 has 13 residues. The V end lost 4 bases, the J end lost 8 bases, and 15 bases lay between the germline ends. The CDR3: CASSPRGLEGYTF. CDR3 nucleotide sequence: TGTGCCAGCAGCCCCCGGGGGTTGGAGGGCTACACCTTC.

The rearrangement joins TRBV9 to TRBJ2-7; 8 bases line up with TRBD1. The CDR3 extends over 15 amino acids. Germline values: CDR1 SGDLS, CDR2 YYNGEE. Losses at the gene ends were 4 bases for V and 0 bases for J; bases not matched to a gene: 6. In nucleotides, the CDR3 is TGTGCCAGCAGCCCAGGGGGCTTTGGCTCCTACGAGCAGTACTTC. It yields the protein CASSPGGFGSYEQYF.

The chain carries TRBV9 and TRBJ1-6, with a weak D call TRBD1 (6 bases). Per germline, CDR1 SGDLS and CDR2 YYNGEE. The CDR3 totals 18 residues. The germline V and J ends were trimmed by 0 bases and 3 bases, with 16 bases remaining between them. CDR3 nucleotide sequence: TGTGCCAGCAGCGTAGCTCCCCTCAGGGGCGACTATAATTCACCCCTCCACTTT. Translated: CASSVAPLRGDYNSPLHF. Based on the CDR3 plus reference TRBV9 and TRBJ1-6, the full variable domain is DSGVTQTPKHLITATGQRVTLRCSPRSGDLSVYWYQQSLDQGLQFLIQYYNGEERAKGNILERFSAQQFPDLHSELNLSSLELGDSALYFCASSVAPLRGDYNSPLHFGNGTRLTVT.

V and J are TRBV7-9 and TRBJ2-6; D not certain. CDR3 size: 12 residues. The germline gives CDR1 SEHNR, CDR2 FQNEAQ (reference sequence). Between the trimmed V and J ends, which lost 8 bases and 7 bases, there was a span of 9 bases. CDR3 DNA: TGTGCCAGCGGGCATCCCGCCAACGTCCTGACTTTC. It codes for CASGHPANVLTF.

V gene TRBV19 combines with J gene TRBJ2-2, with 7 bases identical to TRBD1. Losses at the gene ends were 5 bases for V and 1 base for J; bases not matched to a gene: 7. The CDR3 covers 16 residues. Germline CDR1 LNHDA, CDR2 SQIVND (reference sequence). CDR3 region: CASSPRTGWNTGELFF. CDR3 sequence (DNA): TGTGCCAGTAGTCCCCGGACAGGCTGGAACACCGGGGAGCTGTTTTTT.

This clone was seen only once. The chain is built from TRBV11-2 and TRBJ2-2; unclear D gene. The CDR3 runs to 13 residues. V was clipped by 4 bases and J by 7 bases, with 10 bases between them. CDR1 is SGHAT, CDR2 FQNNGV, per germline. CDR3 residues: CASSSYPSGELFF. The CDR3 nucleotides read TGTGCCAGCAGCTCGTACCCCAGCGGGGAGCTGTTTTTT.

The chain uses TRBV6-2 or TRBV6-3 and TRBJ2-3, with 7 bases aligning to TRBD2. CDR1 and CDR2 (germline): MNHEY, SVGEGT. J gave up 2 bases and V 0 bases, and 5 bases lay outside the gene matches. The CDR3 length is 16 residues. The CDR3 region has the DNA TGTGCCAGCAGTTACTCACGACTAGCCGACACAGATACGCAGTATTTT. Residues: CASSYSRLADTDTQYF.

The chain uses TRBV30 and TRBJ1-2; no clear D gene. This CDR3 has 13 amino acids. Trimming cost V 0 bases and J 5 bases, with 10 bases left between them. Per germline, CDR1 GTSNPN and CDR2 SVGIG (reference sequence). This chain's CDR3 is CAWSVSTSYGYTF. In DNA form, the CDR3 reads TGTGCCTGGAGTGTATCTACGTCTTATGGCTACACCTTC.

The rearrangement joins TRBV7-8 to TRBJ2-5; 9 nucleotides line up with TRBD2. J gave up 0 bases and V 0 bases, and 5 bases lay outside the gene matches. Per germline, CDR1 SGHVS and CDR2 FQNEAQ. The CDR3 spans 17 residues. CDR3 bases: TGTGCCAGCAGCTTAGCTGTCAGCGGGGGGTACCAAGAGACCCAGTACTTC. Its translation is CASSLAVSGGYQETQYF. Supplemented by reference TRBV7-8 and TRBJ2-5, the full variable domain reads GAGVSQSPRYKVAKRGQDVALRCDPISGHVSLFWYQQALGQGPEFLTYFQNEAQLDKSGLPSDRFFAERPEGSVSTLKIQRTQQEDSAVYLCASSLAVSGGYQETQYFGPGTRLLVL.

V and J are TRBV30 and TRBJ1-1; D is undetermined. V was trimmed by 2 bases and J by 1 base, leaving 14 bases between them. Per germline, CDR1 GTSNPN and CDR2 SVGIG (reference sequence). The CDR3 is 15 amino acids. CDR3: CAWSTPEAGNTEAFF. The CDR3 DNA is TGTGCCTGGAGTACCCCGGAGGCAGGGAACACTGAAGCTTTCTTT. Full variable domain (outside the CDR3, taken from reference TRBV30 and TRBJ1-1): SQTIHQWPATLVQPVGSPLSLECTVEGTSNPNLYWYRQAAGRGLQLLFYSVGIGQISSEVPQNLSASRPQDRQFILSSKKLLLSDSGFYLCAWSTPEAGNTEAFFGQGTRLTVV.

The rearrangement links TRBV28 to TRBJ2-1; 9 nucleotides line up with TRBD2. This CDR3 is 19 amino acids long. Trimming took 1 base from V and 0 from J; bases not matched to a gene: 10. CDR1 MDHEN and CDR2 SYDVKM come from the germline V gene. The CDR3 coding sequence is TGTGCCAGCAGTTTATTGGCAGCGGGGGGCCTCAGCTCCTACAATGAGCAGTTCTTC. Translating gives CASSLLAAGGLSSYNEQFF. Based on the CDR3 plus reference TRBV28 and TRBJ2-1, the full variable domain is DVKVTQSSRYLVKRTGEKVFLECVQDMDHENMFWYRQDPGLGLRLIYFSYDVKMKEKGDIPEGYSVSREKKERFSLILESASTNQTSMYLCASSLLAAGGLSSYNEQFFGPGTRLTVL.

V usage is TRBV6-8 and J usage is TRBJ1-5; tentatively, D is TRBD1 (6 bases). V lost 5 bases and J 1 base, leaving 12 bases between the germline ends. Germline V gene lookup returns CDR1 MNHGY and CDR2 SAAAGT. This CDR3 region has 15 residues. CDR3 region: CASSPGEMSNQPQHF. The CDR3 DNA reads as TGTGCCAGCAGTCCAGGGGAGATGAGCAATCAGCCCCAGCATTTT.

The rearrangement links TRBV18 to TRBJ1-2, with D possibly TRBD1 on 6 matching bases. CDR3 length equals 15 residues. Germline V gene data show CDR1 as KGHSH and CDR2 as LQKENI. The V gene lost 3 bases and the J gene lost 4 bases, with 15 bases spanning the gap. In DNA form, the CDR3 reads TGTGCCAGCTCACCGAGACAGGCCGCCTCCTATGGCTACACCTTC. It yields the protein CASSPRQAASYGYTF.

This clone came up a few times. This chain links TRBV3-1 (or the pseudogene TRBV3-2) with TRBJ2-2; D ambiguous. Germline V lookup: CDR1 LGHDT, CDR2 YNNKEL (reference sequence). The ends were cut back, 10 bases at V and 4 bases at J, with 13 bases in the middle. The CDR3 covers 13 residues. CDR3 amino acids: CATKRSGTGELFF. Written as DNA, the CDR3 is TGTGCCACAAAGAGGTCGGGCACCGGGGAGCTGTTTTTT.

The chain recombines TRBV29-1 with TRBJ2-5; D is unresolved. Looked up from germline, CDR1 is SQVTM and CDR2 is ANQGSEA. Trimming cost V 6 bases and J 1 base, with 12 bases left between them. CDR3 length: 13 residues. In DNA, the CDR3 is TGCAGCGTACGTGGCAGATTCCAAGAGACCCAGTACTTC. It codes for CSVRGRFQETQYF.

V is TRBV6-5 and J is TRBJ1-4; tentative D call: TRBD1 (5 bases). Trimming took off 7 bases at V and 5 bases at J, with 11 bases between the two ends. There are 13 residues in the CDR3. Germline V gives CDR1 MNHEY, CDR2 SVGAGI. The CDR3 sequence: CASTREGNEKLFF. The CDR3 DNA sequence: TGTGCCAGCACCAGGGAGGGAAATGAAAAACTGTTTTTT.

The rearrangement joins TRBV19 to TRBJ1-2; 7 nucleotides match TRBD1. Trimming removed 7 bases from V and 5 bases from J; junction bases left unmatched: 13. The germline CDR1 and CDR2 sequences are LNHDA and SQIVND (reference sequence). The CDR3 contains 15 residues. CDR3 protein: CASKGQATLSYGYTF. The CDR3 DNA is TGTGCCAGTAAAGGACAGGCGACCTTGTCATATGGCTACACCTTC. Combining the CDR3 with reference TRBV19 and TRBJ1-2 gives the whole variable domain DGGITQSPKYLFRKEGQNVTLSCEQNLNHDAMYWYRQDPGQGLRLIYYSQIVNDFQKGDIAEGYSVSREKKESFPLTVTSAQKNPTAFYLCASKGQATLSYGYTFGSGTRLTVV.

V and J are TRBV5-1 and TRBJ2-5; D is unclear. V was pared by 4 bases and J by 1 base, with 5 bases between. CDR1 and CDR2 from the germline V gene are SGHRS and YFSETQ. CDR3 length equals 12 residues. CDR3 DNA: TGCGCCAGCAGCCTCGGCCAAGAGACCCAGTACTTC. This encodes CASSLGQETQYF.

This rearrangement joins TRBV7-9 to TRBJ1-5, with a tentative D call TRBD1 (6 bases). Germline lookup yields CDR1 SEHNR and CDR2 FQNEAQ (reference sequence). V was clipped by 6 bases and J by 6 bases, with 18 bases between them. The CDR3 runs 15 residues. Here the CDR3 reads CASSPLGGRGQPQHF. The CDR3 DNA sequence: TGTGCCAGCAGTCCCCTGGGGGGGCGAGGTCAGCCCCAGCATTTT.

The chain joins TRBV19 to TRBJ2-1; 8 nucleotides match TRBD1. Germline V gene lookup returns CDR1 LNHDA and CDR2 SQIVND (reference sequence). CDR3 length equals 12 residues. V lost 4 bases, J lost 7 bases, and 0 bases stayed unmatched. The CDR3 DNA follows: TGTGCCAGTAGTAGGACAGGGAATGAGCAGTTCTTC. This translates into CASSRTGNEQFF.

The chain employs TRBV10-3 and TRBJ2-7, with D perhaps matching TRBD2 (5 bases). CDR3 length: 13 amino acids. Germline V gene data show CDR1 as ENHRY and CDR2 as SYGVKD. The ends were cut back, 7 bases at V and 1 base at J, with 11 bases in the middle. The CDR3 coding sequence is TGTGCCATCAAGGTGGAGGATTCCTACGAGCAGTACTTC. This gives the protein CAIKVEDSYEQYF.

The chain has TRBV6-5 and TRBJ1-5; D may be TRBD1 (6 bases). The V end was cut by 3 bases, the J end by 1 base, with 10 bases between. This CDR3 has 15 amino acids. Germline CDR1 is MNHEY and CDR2 is SVGAGI. This chain's CDR3 is CASSYNRDSNQPQHF. Here the CDR3 DNA reads TGTGCCAGCAGTTATAACAGGGACAGCAATCAGCCCCAGCATTTT.